A single T cell receptor (beta chain) is shown here with its context. Its antigen is undetermined. The table came from immunoSEQ multiplex PCR; TCRdb's copy has only in-frame clones and leaves some out. The sample carries roughly 60,000 clones, about 80% recorded once. The sample originates from a study of OX40 agonist ivuxolimab in advanced cancers. In the study overall: The patients got ivuxolimab, which is an agonistic anti-OX40 (CD134) antibody. All patients had ivuxolimab intravenously every 2 weeks at 0.01 to 10 mg/kg. Study-level findings and limits: More expanded clones were seen, on average, in CD8+ T cells than in CD4+. Clonal expansion by week 6 occurred in CD4+ and CD8+ blood T cells (at 0.1 to 3.0 mg/kg).

The ends lost 2 bases at V and 2 bases at J; junction bases unmatched: 6. The CDR3 covers 14 residues. Germline assignment: CDR1 GTSNPN and CDR2 SVGIG (reference sequence). The specimen comprised CD4+ or CD8+ T cells sorted from blood, sampled in a trial of the OX40 agonist ivuxolimab. The clonotype originates from an adult with an advanced solid tumor such as melanoma, head and neck, liver or kidney cancer. The J gene is TRBJ2-7, the V gene TRBV30; 7 bases are a match to TRBD1. The CDR3 loop is CAWSIRDSAYEQYF. The CDR3 DNA follows: TGTGCCTGGAGTATCCGGGACAGCGCCTACGAGCAGTACTTC.